The 25 T cell receptor beta chains listed next were all sequenced from one sample in a study of blood T cell repertoires in COVID-19. Generated by immunoSEQ multiplex PCR, the TCRdb table keeps only in-frame clones and is missing some. This sample has around 100,000 clones; just under 85% occur once, and the top ten carry 10% to 15%. Sequencing was done on a sample of peripheral blood. The receptors derive from a man aged 45 to 65 with active or convalescent COVID-19.

This chain joins TRBV7-9 and TRBJ2-1, with TRBD2 matching over 9 bases. CDR1 SEHNR and CDR2 FQNEAQ come from the germline V gene (reference sequence). Germline trimming cut 5 bases from V and 7 bases from J; bases unmatched to any gene: 12. The CDR3 sequence is 16 residues long. In nucleotides, the CDR3 is TGTGCCAGCAGCGAACGAGATCTAGCGGGACCTAATGAGCAGTTCTTC. Translated, it gives CASSERDLAGPNEQFF.

The V and J genes are TRBV4-1 and TRBJ2-1; 9 bases are a match to TRBD1. The junction had 2 bases not matched to a gene; V was cut back by 4 bases and J by 4 bases. The CDR3 has 14 residues. Germline V gene lookup returns CDR1 MGHRA and CDR2 YSYEKL. The CDR3 sequence is CASSRGQGYNEQFF. Written as DNA, the CDR3 is TGCGCCAGCAGCCGGGGACAGGGTTACAATGAGCAGTTCTTC.

The rearrangement links TRBV6-1 to TRBJ1-1, with D perhaps matching TRBD1 (5 bases). This CDR3 is built from 14 residues. Deletions cut 3 bases from V and 3 bases from J, with 11 bases between. CDR1 and CDR2 (germline): MNHNS, SASEGT. CDR3 sequence (DNA): TGTGCCAGCAGTGATCAGGGATGGGACACTGAAGCTTTCTTT. Translated: CASSDQGWDTEAFF.

As regards this clone: At one end the junction does not follow the germline gene, possibly because of a read error. The V gene is TRBV2, the J gene TRBJ2-1, with 12 positions matching TRBD2. CDR3 length: 14 residues. CDR1 and CDR2 from the germline V gene are SNHLY and FYNNEI. The CDR3 reads CASSERTSGALLIF. The CDR3, as DNA: TGTGCCAGCAGCGAGAGGACTAGCGGGGCGCTGTTGATCTTC.

This chain links TRBV10-2 with TRBJ2-3; 9 positions agree with TRBD2. Per germline, CDR1 WSHSY and CDR2 SAAADI. There are 14 residues in the CDR3. V shed 10 bases and J 4 bases; nucleotides not matched to a gene: 9. CDR3 sequence (DNA): TGCGCCAATTCAGCGGGAGGTATAGCAGATACGCAGTATTTT. Translation gives CANSAGGIADTQYF.

This clone was observed once. The chain employs TRBV18 and TRBJ2-6; 9 nucleotides line up with TRBD1. The CDR3 extends over 16 amino acids. The trim removed 5 bases at V and 2 bases at J, leaving 4 bases unmatched. The germline gives CDR1 KGHSH, CDR2 LQKENI. CDR3: CASSTQGAAGANVLTF. DNA of the CDR3: TGTGCCAGCTCAACACAGGGGGCGGCTGGGGCCAACGTCCTGACTTTC.

The V call is TRBV7-3, the J call TRBJ2-5; a possible D gene is TRBD1 (5 bases). The germline CDR1 and CDR2 sequences are SGHTA and FQGTGA. This CDR3 region has 12 residues. V shed 5 bases and J shed 4 bases, with 8 bases lying between them. This CDR3 is CASSLQGETQYF. The CDR3 nucleotides are TGTGCCAGCAGCCTCCAGGGAGAGACCCAGTACTTC.

This chain links TRBV2 with TRBJ1-2; a possible D gene is TRBD1 (6 bases). Germline V lookup: CDR1 SNHLY, CDR2 FYNNEI. V was pared by 7 bases and J by 6 bases, with 21 bases between. The CDR3 is 15 amino acids. The DNA of the CDR3 is TGTGCCAGCACGTCTAATTCAGGGGTTTTCGATGGCTACACCTTC. As protein: CASTSNSGVFDGYTF.

J is TRBJ1-4 and V is TRBV25-1, with 9 bases identical to TRBD1. The germline CDR1 and CDR2 sequences are MGHDK and SYGVNS. Trimming at V came to 6 bases and at J to 8 bases, leaving 10 bases not matched to a gene. This CDR3 comprises 15 residues. The CDR3 region has the DNA TGTGCCAGCAGGGCCGGGACAGGGCTTAACGAAAAACTGTTTTTT. This encodes CASRAGTGLNEKLFF.

The genes are TRBV11-3 and TRBJ1-1, with a weak D call TRBD1 (5 bases). There are 14 residues in the CDR3. CDR1 and CDR2 (germline): SGHNT, YENEEA. V was pared by 5 bases and J by 3 bases, with 13 bases between. This chain's CDR3 is CASSTRGRDTEAFF. The DNA for the CDR3 is TGTGCCAGCAGCACCCGGGGGAGGGACACTGAAGCTTTCTTT.

The V and J genes are TRBV24-1 and TRBJ2-3, with D unclear. The V gene's germline CDR1 is KGHDR and CDR2 SFDVKD. The length of the CDR3 is 13 residues. The V end lost 9 bases, the J end lost 2 bases, and 11 bases lay between the germline ends. The CDR3 loop reads CATPRSDTDTQYF. In nucleotides, the CDR3 is TGTGCCACCCCCCGGAGCGACACAGATACGCAGTATTTT.

The chain joins TRBV14 to TRBJ2-3; D possibly corresponds to TRBD2 (5 bases). Trimming took 6 bases from V and 2 from J, leaving 15 bases between them. The CDR3 is 15 amino acids. Germline CDR1 SGHDN, CDR2 FVKESK. The CDR3: CASRPNTRATDTQYF. The CDR3 DNA reads TGTGCCAGCAGACCGAATACGCGGGCCACAGATACGCAGTATTTT.

The chain carries TRBV5-1 and TRBJ2-1, with 12 bases that match TRBD2. CDR1 is SGHRS and CDR2 is YFSETQ in the germline V gene. Trimming took 4 bases from V and 2 from J; bases not matched to a gene: 4. The CDR3 has 16 amino acids. This chain's CDR3 is CASSVWTSGTYNEQFF. The CDR3 DNA follows: TGCGCCAGCAGCGTATGGACTAGCGGGACCTACAATGAGCAGTTCTTC.

This chain joins TRBV11-3 and TRBJ2-3, with D unclear. Trimming removed 2 bases from V and 0 bases from J, with 6 bases in between. The germline V gene encodes CDR1 SGHNT and CDR2 YENEEA. CDR3 size: 14 residues. CDR3 sequence (DNA): TGTGCCAGCAGCTTACTAGGCAGCACAGATACGCAGTATTTT. This translates into CASSLLGSTDTQYF.

The chain is built from TRBV5-4 and TRBJ1-2; D uncertain. The germline V gene has CDR1 SGHNT and CDR2 YYREEE (reference sequence). The CDR3 covers 13 residues. V was cut by 2 bases and J by 4 bases, with 9 bases left in between. The CDR3 spells CASSLTEAYGYTF. CDR3 in DNA: TGTGCCAGCAGCTTAACAGAAGCCTATGGCTACACCTTC.

This chain connects TRBV7-6 to TRBJ2-1, with D possibly matching TRBD2 (5 bases). V lost 1 base, J lost 2 bases, and 12 bases lay in between. The CDR3 runs 16 residues. Germline lookup yields CDR1 SGHVS and CDR2 FNYEAQ. The CDR3: CASSLDGSITYNEQFF. CDR3 sequence (DNA): TGTGCCAGCAGCTTAGATGGGAGTATCACCTACAATGAGCAGTTCTTC.

This clone came up a few times. The chain joins TRBV24-1 to TRBJ1-1, with TRBD1 as a possible D gene (5 bases). Germline V gives CDR1 KGHDR, CDR2 SFDVKD. The CDR3 runs 16 residues. Trimming shortened V by 3 bases and J by 3 bases, and 16 bases separated the two germline ends. Here the CDR3 DNA reads TGTGCCACCAGTGATCCCCGGGCAGGGAAGGACACTGAAGCTTTCTTT. Protein: CATSDPRAGKDTEAFF.

The V gene is TRBV11-2, the J gene TRBJ2-6; 8 bases match TRBD1. Unmatched junction bases numbered 5, after V lost 0 bases and J lost 1 base. Per the germline V gene, CDR1 is SGHAT and CDR2 is FQNNGV. CDR3 length equals 18 residues. CDR3 coding DNA: TGTGCCAGCAGCTTAGACAGGGGGCTAGGTTCTGGGGCCAACGTCCTGACTTTC. It is translated as CASSLDRGLGSGANVLTF.

J is TRBJ1-2 and V is TRBV6-5, with 8 bases identical to TRBD1. The J segment lost 6 bases and the V segment lost 5 bases, leaving 11 bases of the junction unmatched. CDR3 size: 15 residues. Germline V lookup: CDR1 MNHEY, CDR2 SVGAGI. The CDR3 nucleotides read TGTGCCAGCAGTCTATCAATAGGGACAGGCGATGGCTACACCTTC. Translation: CASSLSIGTGDGYTF.

This chain links TRBV19 with TRBJ1-1; 7 nucleotides match TRBD1. The CDR3 spans 15 residues. Trimming cost V 4 bases and J 2 bases; bases outside gene matches: 7. Germline CDR1 LNHDA, CDR2 SQIVND (reference sequence). The CDR3 sequence: CASSTLGTENTEAFF. In DNA form, the CDR3 reads TGTGCCAGTAGTACCCTCGGGACAGAAAACACTGAAGCTTTCTTT. The full variable domain, rest sourced from reference TRBV19 and TRBJ1-1, is DGGITQSPKYLFRKEGQNVTLSCEQNLNHDAMYWYRQDPGQGLRLIYYSQIVNDFQKGDIAEGYSVSREKKESFPLTVTSAQKNPTAFYLCASSTLGTENTEAFFGQGTRLTVV.

The V call is TRBV19, the J call TRBJ2-3; 7 bases align to TRBD1. CDR1 LNHDA and CDR2 SQIVND come from the germline V gene (reference sequence). J lost 6 bases, V lost 5 bases, and 11 bases had no gene match. The CDR3 loop spans 15 amino acids. This chain's CDR3 is CASSARQGRSDTQYF. The CDR3 nucleotides are TGTGCCAGTAGTGCTCGACAGGGACGTTCTGATACGCAGTATTTT.

The chain recombines TRBV7-2 with TRBJ1-2; D is unresolved. Trimming took off 5 bases at V and 6 bases at J, with 16 bases between the two ends. Germline V gene data show CDR1 as SGHTA and CDR2 as FQGNSA. The CDR3 totals 14 residues. The CDR3 DNA is TGTGCCAGCAGCAGCCGGGCGGGCGGTAATGGCTACACCTTC. As protein: CASSSRAGGNGYTF.

The chain joins TRBV6-5 to TRBJ1-2, with D maybe TRBD1 (6 bases). The V gene's germline CDR1 is MNHEY and CDR2 SVGAGI. This CDR3 comprises 13 residues. V dropped 5 bases and J dropped 7 bases, with 14 bases sitting between them. The CDR3 DNA is TGTGCCAGCAGTCTATCACAGGGTGCTGGCTACACCTTC. Its protein product is CASSLSQGAGYTF.

V and J are TRBV2 and TRBJ2-1, with a weak D call TRBD2 (5 bases). V was trimmed by 4 bases and J by 3 bases, leaving 13 bases between them. This CDR3 has 15 residues. Germline V gene lookup returns CDR1 SNHLY and CDR2 FYNNEI. The CDR3 spells CASSASSAGYNEQFF. DNA for the CDR3: TGTGCCAGCAGTGCGAGTAGCGCTGGCTACAATGAGCAGTTCTTC.

There are a few counts of this clone. The chain is built from TRBV7-8 and TRBJ2-5, with TRBD2 matching over 9 bases. Trimming took 2 bases from V and 1 from J; bases not matched to a gene: 5. CDR1 and CDR2 from the germline V gene are SGHVS and FQNEAQ. The CDR3 loop spans 16 amino acids. The CDR3 DNA sequence: TGTGCCAGCAGCTTACGCGCTAGCGGGGCCCAAGAGACCCAGTACTTC. It yields the protein CASSLRASGAQETQYF. Using reference TRBV7-8 and TRBJ2-5 for the parts outside the CDR3, the full variable domain is GAGVSQSPRYKVAKRGQDVALRCDPISGHVSLFWYQQALGQGPEFLTYFQNEAQLDKSGLPSDRFFAERPEGSVSTLKIQRTQQEDSAVYLCASSLRASGAQETQYFGPGTRLLVL.